Below, 31 T cell receptor beta chains from the same sample are listed, as sequenced in a study of CD8 T cells in Susac syndrome. RNA in amounts of about 0.5 to 1 ug was reverse transcribed with random hexamers. TCRdb reprocessed the immunoSEQ multiplex PCR reads with MiXCR, giving one entry per CDR3 protein. Of 200,000 to 300,000 distinct CDR3 sequences listed, 93% are singletons. Source material: CD4+ T cells from PBMCs. These TCRs come from a human donor with multiple sclerosis.

This rearrangement joins TRBV19 to TRBJ1-5; D not certain. The CDR3 consists of 13 residues. V lost 7 bases and J 4 bases, leaving 11 bases between the germline ends. Germline V gene data show CDR1 as LNHDA and CDR2 as SQIVND (reference sequence). CDR3 in DNA: TGTGCCAGTACCCCCGACAAGAATCAGCCCCAGCATTTT. It encodes CASTPDKNQPQHF.

This clonotype was recorded once. The chain combines TRBV12-3 or TRBV12-4 with TRBJ2-5, with a tentative D call TRBD1 (6 bases). The CDR3 covers 15 residues. With 3 bases removed from V and 2 bases from J, the gap between germline ends came to 13 bases. The CDR3 here is CASSLGRGSQETQYF. CDR3 coding DNA: TGTGCCAGCAGTTTGGGCAGGGGCTCACAAGAGACCCAGTACTTC.

The V call is TRBV20-1, the J call TRBJ1-2; no firm D call. CDR1 and CDR2 from the germline V gene are DFQATT and SNEGSKA (reference sequence). The V and J ends lost 3 bases and 1 base respectively, with 9 bases between them. The CDR3 totals 13 residues. The CDR3 DNA reads TGCAGTGCTAGTTCTGGGGATAACTATGGCTACACCTTC. This encodes CSASSGDNYGYTF.

V gene TRBV20-1 combines with J gene TRBJ1-4; D is unclear. V shed 0 bases and J shed 5 bases, with 10 bases lying between them. The CDR3 sequence is 14 residues long. Per germline, CDR1 DFQATT and CDR2 SNEGSKA (reference sequence). The CDR3 DNA is TGCAGTGCTAGAGATATAGTACGGAATGAAAAACTGTTTTTT. Residues: CSARDIVRNEKLFF.

Only a few counts were recorded for this clonotype. The rearrangement joins TRBV5-1 to TRBJ2-7, with TRBD1 matching 10 bases. Trimming took 4 bases from V and 10 from J; bases not matched to a gene: 14. This CDR3 has 15 amino acids. CDR1 is SGHRS and CDR2 is YFSETQ in the germline V gene. CDR3 amino acids: CASSRDPGTGEEQYF. CDR3 DNA sequence: TGCGCCAGCAGCCGGGACCCGGGGACAGGGGAAGAACAGTACTTC.

This chain connects TRBV6-5 to TRBJ1-2, with a possible D match to TRBD1 (6 bases). Per germline, CDR1 MNHEY and CDR2 SVGAGI. The V end was cut by 2 bases, the J end by 2 bases, with 12 bases between. This CDR3 region has 15 residues. The CDR3 sequence is CASSYRGHPNYGYTF. The CDR3 bases are TGTGCCAGCAGTTACCGGGGGCATCCGAACTATGGCTACACCTTC.

The V and J genes are TRBV12-3 or TRBV12-4 and TRBJ2-3; no clear D gene. Trimming shortened V by 5 bases and J by 7 bases, and 10 bases separated the two germline ends. The CDR3 has 12 residues. The CDR3 sequence is CASSSPHNTQYF. Here the CDR3 DNA reads TGTGCCAGCAGTAGTCCCCATAATACGCAGTATTTT.

V is TRBV3-1 and J is TRBJ2-7, with D tentatively TRBD2 (7 bases). The V gene's germline CDR1 is LGHDT and CDR2 YNNKEL (reference sequence). The V and J ends lost 7 bases and 2 bases respectively, with 9 bases between them. The CDR3 sequence is 12 residues long. The CDR3 protein is CASTGGAYEQYF. CDR3 bases: TGTGCCAGCACGGGGGGCGCCTACGAGCAGTACTTC.

The V gene is TRBV6-5, the J gene TRBJ2-5; no firm D call. V lost 4 bases to trimming and J lost 3 bases, with 18 bases between them. Germline V CDR1 and CDR2: MNHEY, SVGAGI. The CDR3 contains 16 residues. The CDR3 region is CASSSVGNTREETQYF. For the CDR3, the DNA is TGTGCCAGCAGTTCGGTCGGAAACACTCGAGAAGAGACCCAGTACTTC.

The chain employs TRBV29-1 and TRBJ2-7, with 8 bases fitting TRBD1. The CDR3 has 11 residues. The ends lost 7 bases at V and 7 bases at J; junction bases unmatched: 6. Germline CDR1 SQVTM, CDR2 ANQGSEA. CDR3 sequence (DNA): TGCAGCGGGATCAGGGGGCAAGAGCAGTACTTC. Its translation is CSGIRGQEQYF.

The chain carries TRBV18 and TRBJ2-1; D is ambiguous. The V end was cut by 6 bases, the J end by 7 bases, with 19 bases between. The V gene's germline CDR1 is KGHSH and CDR2 LQKENI. The CDR3 contains 15 residues. CDR3 in DNA: TGTGCCAGCTCTCCAGGACCCAGGAATGGGAATGAGCAGTTCTTC. It yields the protein CASSPGPRNGNEQFF.

In DNA form, the CDR3 reads TGTGCCAGCAAACGGGACACCGGGGAGCTGTTTTTT. Its protein is CASKRDTGELFF. The chain carries TRBV2 and TRBJ2-2; D is unresolved. Per the germline V gene, CDR1 is SNHLY and CDR2 is FYNNEI. V was pared by 7 bases and J by 3 bases, with 6 bases between. The CDR3 is 12 amino acids.

The chain couples TRBV29-1 to TRBJ2-1, with 11 bases lining up with TRBD2. This CDR3 is 13 amino acids long. Germline lookup yields CDR1 SQVTM and CDR2 ANQGSEA. V shed 4 bases, J shed 8 bases, and the junction held 4 bases outside the gene matches. The CDR3 DNA is TGCAGCGTTGCTAGCGGGGGGATCTATGAGCAGTTCTTC. Protein: CSVASGGIYEQFF.

The gene calls are TRBV7-2 and TRBJ2-7, with 12 bases lining up with TRBD2. CDR3 length: 16 residues. V lost 5 bases to trimming and J lost 1 base; unmatched junction nucleotides: 6. Germline V CDR1 and CDR2: SGHTA, FQGNSA. CDR3 residues: CASSHSSGRGSYEQYV. For the CDR3, the DNA is TGTGCCAGCAGCCATTCTAGCGGGAGGGGGTCCTACGAGCAGTACGTC.

This clonotype was detected only once. The chain couples TRBV7-2 to TRBJ1-5; D remains ambiguous. V lost 0 bases and J lost 6, with 6 bases in between. Germline V gene data show CDR1 as SGHTA and CDR2 as FQGNSA. This CDR3 has 13 amino acids. The CDR3 protein is CASSLAIRQPQHF. The CDR3 DNA sequence: TGTGCCAGCAGCTTAGCGATACGTCAGCCCCAGCATTTT.

The rearrangement links TRBV3-1 to TRBJ2-1, with D perhaps matching TRBD2 (6 bases). The germline CDR1 and CDR2 sequences are LGHDT and YNNKEL (reference sequence). The CDR3 length is 16 residues. Trimming stripped 1 base from V and 7 bases from J, with 17 bases between. This chain's CDR3 is CASSQARWGDGNEQFF. CDR3 DNA sequence: TGTGCCAGCAGCCAAGCCCGGTGGGGGGATGGTAATGAGCAGTTCTTC.

The chain couples TRBV5-1 to TRBJ2-5, with 11 bases lining up with TRBD2. J lost 1 base, V lost 4 bases, and 6 bases had no gene match. Germline assignment: CDR1 SGHRS and CDR2 YFSETQ. The CDR3 sequence is 16 residues long. The CDR3 DNA is TGCGCCAGCAGCGGTCGACTAGCGGGGACCCAAGAGACCCAGTACTTC. Its translation: CASSGRLAGTQETQYF.

V is TRBV7-2 and J is TRBJ2-7; D is perhaps TRBD1 or TRBD2 (5 bases each). The CDR3 sequence is 15 residues long. Between the trimmed V and J ends, which lost 4 bases and 2 bases, there was a span of 15 bases. The germline CDR1 and CDR2 sequences are SGHTA and FQGNSA. The CDR3 region is CASSSPGRLAYEQYF. In nucleotides, the CDR3 is TGTGCCAGCAGCTCACCGGGACGGTTAGCCTACGAGCAGTACTTC.

V is TRBV18 and J is TRBJ2-7; TRBD1 matches 7 bases. Germline V gene lookup returns CDR1 KGHSH and CDR2 LQKENI. This CDR3 spans 13 amino acids. After removal of 8 bases from V and 4 bases from J, the junction contained 8 bases not matched to a gene. CDR3 DNA: TGTGCCAGCCAACCGACAGGGCATTACGAGCAGTACTTC. Protein: CASQPTGHYEQYF.

This clonotype was seen just once. Relative to the germline gene, one junction end is altered; a read error may explain this. V gene TRBV7-7 combines with J gene TRBJ2-5; D is possibly TRBD2 (5 bases). The CDR3 is 14 residues long. The germline V gene encodes CDR1 SSHAT and CDR2 FNYEAQ (reference sequence). CDR3 sequence reads: CASSLRLRVGTQYF. In DNA form, the CDR3 reads TGTGCTAGCAGCTTAAGGTTGCGGGTTGGGACCCAGTACTTC.

The chain uses TRBV18 and TRBJ1-5; TRBD1 might be the D (5 bases). This CDR3 is 15 amino acids long. Trimming left V 1 base short and J 3 bases short, with 10 bases between. Germline V gene lookup returns CDR1 KGHSH and CDR2 LQKENI. The CDR3 loop reads CASSPLGGPNQPQHF. The CDR3, as DNA: TGTGCCAGCTCACCACTCGGGGGTCCCAATCAGCCCCAGCATTTT. The full variable domain, with the rest looked up from reference TRBV18 and TRBJ1-5, is NAGVMQNPRHLVRRRGQEARLRCSPMKGHSHVYWYRQLPEEGLKFMVYLQKENIIDESGMPKERFSAEFPKEGPSILRIQQVVRGDSAAYFCASSPLGGPNQPQHFGDGTRLSIL.

As DNA, the CDR3 is TGTGCCAGCAGCGTAGGTACACGGGAAGGAAACACCATATATTTT. It is translated as CASSVGTREGNTIYF. The V gene is TRBV9, the J gene TRBJ1-3; no clear D. Germline CDR1 reads SGDLS; CDR2 reads YYNGEE. The CDR3 consists of 15 residues. Trimming cost V 0 bases and J 4 bases, with 11 bases left between them.

The rearrangement links TRBV11-2 to TRBJ2-1; D possibly uses TRBD1 or TRBD2 (5 bases each). The V gene's germline CDR1 is SGHAT and CDR2 FQNNGV. Between the trimmed V and J ends, which lost 7 bases and 5 bases, there was a span of 12 bases. This CDR3 has 13 residues. This chain's CDR3 is CASKTGLHNEQFF. CDR3 sequence (DNA): TGTGCCAGCAAGACGGGGCTACACAATGAGCAGTTCTTC.

The chain uses TRBV6-5 and TRBJ1-2; D gene unclear. This CDR3 has 14 residues. The V gene lost 6 bases and the J gene lost 1 base, with 12 bases spanning the gap. Looked up from germline, CDR1 is MNHEY and CDR2 is SVGAGI. Here the CDR3 reads CASRAIGFNYGYTF. CDR3 DNA: TGTGCCAGCAGAGCGATAGGATTTAACTATGGCTACACCTTC.

This clonotype was seen more than once but under ten times. The chain is built from TRBV9 and TRBJ2-5; 10 nucleotides agree with TRBD2. With V trimmed by 3 bases and J by 1 base, 0 bases remained unmatched. CDR3 size: 14 residues. Germline V gene lookup returns CDR1 SGDLS and CDR2 YYNGEE. This chain's CDR3 is CASSASGGQETQYF. The DNA for the CDR3 is TGTGCCAGCAGCGCTAGCGGGGGCCAAGAGACCCAGTACTTC.

The rearrangement links TRBV2 to TRBJ2-3, with D perhaps assigned TRBD1 or TRBD2 (5 bases each). Trimming pared 6 bases from V and 0 bases from J, leaving 10 bases between. The CDR3 consists of 14 residues. Per the germline V gene, CDR1 is SNHLY and CDR2 is FYNNEI. The CDR3 bases are TGTGCCAGCAGGGGACCCTCTAGCACAGATACGCAGTATTTT. Its protein product is CASRGPSSTDTQYF.

The rearrangement links TRBV29-1 to TRBJ1-1; D gene uncertain. The germline V gene has CDR1 SQVTM and CDR2 ANQGSEA. The ends were cut back, 3 bases at V and 7 bases at J, with 12 bases in the middle. This CDR3 has 12 amino acids. CDR3: CSVDGPGDEAFF. The DNA of the CDR3 is TGCAGCGTTGATGGACCAGGAGATGAAGCTTTCTTT.

This sequence joins TRBV20-1 and TRBJ1-2; D may be TRBD1 (5 bases). The V gene lost 6 bases and the J gene lost 3 bases, with 17 bases spanning the gap. Looked up from germline, CDR1 is DFQATT and CDR2 is SNEGSKA (reference sequence). There are 14 residues in the CDR3. In nucleotides, the CDR3 is TGCAGTGCCCCAAAGCTTGGGGGGGACTATGGCTACACCTTC. It codes for CSAPKLGGDYGYTF.

J is TRBJ2-7 and V is TRBV5-1; D not resolved. This CDR3 region has 13 residues. Germline V gene lookup returns CDR1 SGHRS and CDR2 YFSETQ. V was clipped by 4 bases and J by 0 bases, with 8 bases between them. The CDR3, as DNA: TGCGCCAGCAGCAACGGTAACTCCTACGAGCAGTACTTC. Translating it yields CASSNGNSYEQYF.

CDR3 loop: CASSPTWVQETQYF. CDR3 in DNA: TGTGCCAGCAGCCCGACCTGGGTACAAGAGACCCAGTACTTC. V usage is TRBV9 and J usage is TRBJ2-5; D gene uncertain. V lost 4 bases to trimming and J lost 2 bases, with 12 bases between them. Germline V lookup: CDR1 SGDLS, CDR2 YYNGEE. The CDR3 runs 14 residues.

The chain is built from TRBV7-8 and TRBJ1-5; a possible D gene is TRBD1 (5 bases). CDR3 size: 14 residues. Germline lookup yields CDR1 SGHVS and CDR2 FQNEAQ. The V end lost 5 bases, the J end lost 6 bases, and 14 bases lay between the germline ends. CDR3 amino acids: CASSLDSSGQPQHF. The CDR3, as DNA: TGTGCCAGCAGCCTTGACAGTTCAGGTCAGCCCCAGCATTTT.